This T cell receptor (beta chain) derives from a study of blood T cells in healthy people across ages. Findings and limits, study-wide: More naive CD4+ cells and higher diversity marked long-lived donors relative to aged donors. Age brought a roughly linear fall in TCR beta diversity measured per million T cells.

The sample holds a few counts of this clonotype. What it recognizes is unknown. With a J-beta primer mix and a sample-barcoded 5' primer, a second PCR ran 7 to 11 cycles. Using its own MiXCR run on the 5' RACE reads, TCRdb lists one record per CDR3 protein. The data hold 700,000 to 950,000 distinct CDR3 sequences, with nearly 60% observed a single time. Sequenced material: blood. This TCR was recovered from a man aged 25-45 years in good health.

The CDR3 DNA sequence: TGTGCCAGCAGCTTACAGGGTTTGAGCACAGATACGCAGTATTTT. The encoded protein is CASSLQGLSTDTQYF. The chain has TRBV7-2 and TRBJ2-3; a possible D gene is TRBD1 (5 bases). The CDR3 extends over 15 amino acids. Trimming took off 2 bases at V and 0 bases at J, with 9 bases between the two ends. Germline V gives CDR1 SGHTA, CDR2 FQGNSA.